Sequencing of this TCR beta chain was carried out in a study of Graves' ophthalmopathy and Graves' hyperthyroidism. Beta-chain TCR CDR3 regions were amplified from RNA transcripts. RT-PCR in the first round used HTBI primers; a second-round multiplex PCR followed. TCRdb re-derived calls from the multiplex PCR reads in MiXCR, one entry per CDR3 protein. The top ten clones hold roughly 50% of a sample with hundreds of thousands of distinct CDR3 sequences, about 46% of them seen once. The receptor comes from an adult man with Graves' ophthalmopathy. Sequenced: peripheral blood.

CDR3 amino acids: CASSRKGQGSNQPQHF. CDR3 bases: TGTGCCAGCAGTCGTAAGGGACAGGGGAGCAATCAGCCCCAGCATTTT. The chain couples TRBV2 to TRBJ1-5; 10 bases fit TRBD1. CDR1 and CDR2 from the germline V gene are SNHLY and FYNNEI. With V trimmed by 5 bases and J by 1 base, 5 bases remained unmatched. The CDR3 contains 16 residues.